The 10 T cell receptor beta chains below were found in one sample sequenced in a study of shared clonotypes between healthy human individuals. Repertoires were generated with immunoSEQ multiplex PCR, while TCRdb's copy carries only in-frame clones and drops some. The sample records 2 million to 2.5 million clones, about 92% being singletons. Input material: naive CD4+ T cells from PBMCs. As for subset: CD45RA+ positively selected. All receptors come from a man aged 18 to 35 in good health. Some clones in this sample may be carry-over from other donors' samples.

This clone was counted only a few times. The chain is built from TRBV7-9 and TRBJ1-1; D not resolved. V was clipped by 7 bases and J by 3 bases, with 9 bases between them. The CDR3 runs to 12 residues. Germline loops: CDR1 SEHNR, CDR2 FQNEAQ (reference sequence). This CDR3 reads CASMRMDTEAFF. The CDR3 bases are TGTGCCAGCATGAGGATGGACACTGAAGCTTTCTTT.

The V gene is TRBV7-9, the J gene TRBJ2-7; D possibly corresponds to TRBD1 (5 bases). CDR1 is SEHNR and CDR2 is FQNEAQ in the germline V gene (reference sequence). This CDR3 is 12 amino acids long. Trimming shortened V by 8 bases and J by 3 bases, and 11 bases separated the two germline ends. As DNA, the CDR3 is TGTGCCAGCGGAGACAGCCGCTACGAGCAGTACTTC. Translating gives CASGDSRYEQYF.

The CDR3 DNA follows: TGCGCCAGCAGCCAAGATAGGGCCAGCGGGAGGTCCGAGCAGTACTTC. This gives the protein CASSQDRASGRSEQYF. The V gene is TRBV4-1, the J gene TRBJ2-7; 9 bases match TRBD2. CDR1 is MGHRA and CDR2 is YSYEKL in the germline V gene. With V trimmed by 0 bases and J by 6 bases, 9 bases remained unmatched. The CDR3 covers 16 residues.

V is TRBV28 and J is TRBJ2-7; the D gene is possibly TRBD1 (5 bases). Per the germline V gene, CDR1 is MDHEN and CDR2 is SYDVKM. The CDR3 extends over 15 amino acids. Trimming took off 3 bases at V and 7 bases at J, with 19 bases between the two ends. CDR3 amino acids: CASSLGLGATREQYF. CDR3 sequence (DNA): TGTGCCAGCAGTTTGGGGCTTGGGGCTACTCGGGAGCAGTACTTC.

Concerning this clone itself: Additional DNA sequences in this sample encode the identical CDR3. CDR3 region: CASSEGLAGGETQYF. For the CDR3, the DNA is TGCGCCAGCAGCGAGGGACTAGCGGGAGGTGAGACCCAGTACTTC. This rearrangement joins TRBV5-1 to TRBJ2-5, with TRBD2 matching 15 bases. V shed 4 bases and J 5 bases; nucleotides not matched to a gene: 3. The germline V gene encodes CDR1 SGHRS and CDR2 YFSETQ. The CDR3 has 15 amino acids.

The gene calls are TRBV19 and TRBJ1-4, with D tentatively TRBD1 (5 bases). Between the trimmed V and J ends, which lost 4 bases and 0 bases, there was a span of 12 bases. This CDR3 comprises 16 residues. Germline CDR1 LNHDA, CDR2 SQIVND (reference sequence). The CDR3 DNA reads TGTGCCAGTAGTACCCTCGGGGGAGCAACTAATGAAAAACTGTTTTTT. It encodes CASSTLGGATNEKLFF.

The chain combines TRBV27 with TRBJ2-7; 12 bases agree with TRBD1. This CDR3 region has 16 residues. After removal of 2 bases from V and 2 bases from J, the junction contained 4 bases not matched to a gene. Germline V gene data show CDR1 as MNHEY and CDR2 as SMNVEV (reference sequence). The CDR3 here is CASSLAGQGATYEQYF. CDR3 sequence (DNA): TGTGCCAGCAGTTTAGCGGGACAGGGGGCAACCTACGAGCAGTACTTC.

The V and J genes are TRBV4-1 and TRBJ2-1; 7 bases are shared with TRBD2. This CDR3 has 18 amino acids. The V gene end was trimmed by 4 bases and the J gene end by 7 bases; junction bases not matched to a gene: 19. Germline assignment: CDR1 MGHRA and CDR2 YSYEKL. This CDR3 is CASSRIYGGSPPGNEQFF. The CDR3 DNA reads as TGCGCCAGCAGCCGAATATACGGCGGGAGCCCCCCGGGGAATGAGCAGTTCTTC.

V usage is TRBV18 and J usage is TRBJ2-7, with 9 bases fitting TRBD1. CDR3 size: 15 residues. Per the germline V gene, CDR1 is KGHSH and CDR2 is LQKENI. The junction had 9 bases not matched to a gene; V was cut back by 5 bases and J by 4 bases. CDR3 amino acids: CASSVTGTGPYEQYF. The CDR3, as DNA: TGTGCCAGCTCAGTCACCGGGACAGGGCCATACGAGCAGTACTTC.

This clone was seen more than once but under ten times. The chain employs TRBV7-3 and TRBJ2-5; 8 bases are shared with TRBD2. Germline values: CDR1 SGHTA, CDR2 FQGTGA. V was clipped by 3 bases and J by 3 bases; unmatched bases: 6. The CDR3 has 15 amino acids. The CDR3 here is CASSFQAGAEETQYF. The CDR3 nucleotides read TGTGCCAGCAGCTTCCAAGCGGGGGCGGAAGAGACCCAGTACTTC.